Below are 26 T cell receptor beta chains sequenced from a single sample in a study of T cell responses to AZD1222 COVID-19 vaccine. Profiling relied on immunoSEQ multiplex PCR, and the TCRdb table lists in-frame clones only, not all of them. Of roughly 84,000 clones in the sample, roughly 89% were seen once. The sequencing used peripheral blood, collected 28 days after the second AZD1222 dose. All receptors derive from an adult who received the AZD1222 COVID-19 vaccine.

The CDR3 DNA follows: TGTGCCGGAAAGGACTCTACCAGTTATGGCTACACCTTC. Encoded protein: CAGKDSTSYGYTF. The V call is TRBV28, the J call TRBJ1-2; the D is unclear. The V gene's germline CDR1 is MDHEN and CDR2 SYDVKM. V was cut by 11 bases and J by 5 bases, with 18 bases left in between. CDR3 size: 13 residues.

Points on this clone: Germline is not matched at one junction end, which may reflect a read error. The CDR3 DNA follows: TGTGCTAGCAGCTTTTGGCGGGGGCCCTACAATGAGCAGTTCTTC. It encodes CASSFWRGPYNEQFF. The chain is built from TRBV7-7 and TRBJ2-1; D might be TRBD2 (7 bases). Looked up from germline, CDR1 is SSHAT and CDR2 is FNYEAQ (reference sequence). The CDR3 is made up of 15 amino acids.

The chain links TRBV13 to TRBJ2-1, with D possibly being TRBD1 or TRBD2 (5 bases each). The CDR3 length is 16 residues. CDR1 and CDR2 (germline): PRHDT, FYEKMQ (reference sequence). V was clipped by 0 bases and J by 4 bases, with 13 bases between them. The CDR3, as DNA: TGTGCCAGCAGCTTAGGGGGACCGGACCCTTACAATGAGCAGTTCTTC. This sequence encodes CASSLGGPDPYNEQFF.

This clone was counted once. The chain combines TRBV5-1 with TRBJ1-1; unclear D gene. Germline values: CDR1 SGHRS, CDR2 YFSETQ. V was cut by 0 bases and J by 0 bases, with 12 bases left in between. The CDR3 contains 16 residues. The DNA of the CDR3 is TGCGCCAGCAGCTTGGGTACCGGGTCTTTGAACACTGAAGCTTTCTTT. It encodes CASSLGTGSLNTEAFF. Filled out from reference TRBV5-1 and TRBJ1-1, the complete variable domain reads KAGVTQTPRYLIKTRGQQVTLSCSPISGHRSVSWYQQTPGQGLQFLFEYFSETQRNKGNFPGRFSGRQFSNSRSEMNVSTLELGDSALYLCASSLGTGSLNTEAFFGQGTRLTVV.

The chain has TRBV12-3 or TRBV12-4 and TRBJ1-1; D unclear. The CDR3 sequence is 11 residues long. V lost 0 bases and J lost 11, with 7 bases in between. CDR3 bases: TGTGCCAGCAGTTTAGCGTCGGAGGCTTTCTTT. The encoded protein is CASSLASEAFF.

This clone was counted between two and nine times. The chain is built from TRBV19 and TRBJ2-2; D is tentatively TRBD1 or TRBD2 (5 bases each). With 7 bases removed from V and 3 bases from J, the gap between germline ends came to 9 bases. The CDR3 has 13 amino acids. Germline assignment: CDR1 LNHDA and CDR2 SQIVND (reference sequence). This chain's CDR3 is CASIGTYTGELFF. CDR3 in DNA: TGTGCCAGTATAGGGACGTACACCGGGGAGCTGTTTTTT.

The chain joins TRBV7-3 to TRBJ2-3, with D unclear. V was cut by 5 bases and J by 2 bases, with 17 bases left in between. CDR3 length equals 16 residues. In germline, CDR1 is SGHTA, CDR2 FQGTGA. The CDR3 DNA follows: TGTGCCAGCAGCCCAGGCAAGGGCAGGTACACAGATACGCAGTATTTT. The encoded protein is CASSPGKGRYTDTQYF.

The rearrangement joins TRBV2 to TRBJ2-1; 10 nucleotides align to TRBD2. CDR3 size: 16 residues. Germline loops: CDR1 SNHLY, CDR2 FYNNEI. J was trimmed by 4 bases and V by 3 bases; bases with no gene match: 6. The CDR3 sequence: CASSEWTSGLYNEQFF. In DNA form, the CDR3 reads TGTGCCAGCAGTGAGTGGACTAGCGGTTTATACAATGAGCAGTTCTTC.

V gene TRBV9 combines with J gene TRBJ2-3; D ambiguous. This CDR3 region has 12 residues. V was clipped by 4 bases and J by 1 base, with 4 bases between them. Germline loops: CDR1 SGDLS, CDR2 YYNGEE. CDR3 in amino acids: CASSSRTDTQYF. CDR3 DNA sequence: TGTGCCAGCAGCTCACGCACAGATACGCAGTATTTT.

The chain carries TRBV6-4 and TRBJ1-2, with D possibly TRBD1 on 5 matching bases. Trimming removed 0 bases at V and 4 bases at J, with 15 bases between. Germline CDR1 is MRHNA and CDR2 is SNTAGT. This CDR3 is built from 16 residues. Written as DNA, the CDR3 is TGTGCCAGCAGTGACTCGAATGGGGGAGGCGGCTATGGCTACACCTTC. This codes for CASSDSNGGGGYGYTF.

The chain couples TRBV7-2 to TRBJ1-1; no clear D. V lost 1 base, J lost 4 bases, and 10 bases lay in between. This CDR3 has 14 residues. The germline CDR1 and CDR2 sequences are SGHTA and FQGNSA. The chain's CDR3 is CASSLENWGTEAFF. DNA for the CDR3: TGTGCCAGCAGCTTAGAGAACTGGGGCACTGAAGCTTTCTTT.

The rearrangement joins TRBV6-5 to TRBJ2-7, with D possibly being TRBD1 (5 bases). CDR3 length: 14 residues. Between the trimmed V and J ends, which lost 0 bases and 3 bases, there was a span of 9 bases. The V gene's germline CDR1 is MNHEY and CDR2 SVGAGI. CDR3 in amino acids: CASSYSRVGYEQYF. The CDR3 DNA reads as TGTGCCAGCAGTTACTCCAGGGTTGGCTACGAGCAGTACTTC.

The genes are TRBV4-1 and TRBJ2-7, with 8 bases fitting TRBD1. Germline CDR1 reads MGHRA; CDR2 reads YSYEKL. The CDR3 has 15 residues. V lost 5 bases, J lost 0 bases, and 6 bases stayed unmatched. This CDR3 reads CASSSGTGLSYEQYF. The CDR3 DNA reads as TGCGCCAGCAGCTCCGGGACAGGCCTCTCCTACGAGCAGTACTTC.

The V call is TRBV9, the J call TRBJ1-4; 7 bases fit TRBD1. J gave up 8 bases and V 3 bases, and 7 bases lay outside the gene matches. Germline lookup yields CDR1 SGDLS and CDR2 YYNGEE. The CDR3 extends over 14 amino acids. CDR3 nucleotide sequence: TGTGCCAGCAGCGGCCCGCAGGGGGGCGAAAAACTGTTTTTT. Its translation: CASSGPQGGEKLFF.

Written as DNA, the CDR3 is TGTGCCAGCAGTGGACAGCCAACCCAAGAGACCCAGTACTTC. Translated: CASSGQPTQETQYF. The chain has TRBV28 and TRBJ2-5, with D perhaps TRBD1 (6 bases). This CDR3 has 14 amino acids. V lost 5 bases and J lost 1, with 11 bases in between. Per the germline V gene, CDR1 is MDHEN and CDR2 is SYDVKM.

The chain is built from TRBV7-9 and TRBJ1-1; unclear D gene. Trimming pared 5 bases from V and 2 bases from J, leaving 12 bases between. This CDR3 is 14 amino acids long. Germline CDR1 and CDR2: SEHNR and FQNEAQ (reference sequence). The CDR3 nucleotides are TGTGCCAGCAGCCCCTGGACCCCTAACACTGAAGCTTTCTTT. It codes for CASSPWTPNTEAFF. Supplemented by reference TRBV7-9 and TRBJ1-1, the full variable domain reads DTGVSQNPRHKITKRGQNVTFRCDPISEHNRLYWYRQTLGQGPEFLTYFQNEAQLEKSRLLSDRFSAERPKGSFSTLEIQRTEQGDSAMYLCASSPWTPNTEAFFGQGTRLTVV.

This clone occurred a few times. This rearrangement joins TRBV7-2 to TRBJ1-2; D not certain. The CDR3 totals 15 residues. Trimming took 1 base from V and 6 from J, leaving 15 bases between them. Germline CDR1 and CDR2: SGHTA and FQGNSA. The CDR3 bases are TGTGCCAGCAGCTTAGGCTACTCGCCAGGCAATGGCTACACCTTC. This encodes CASSLGYSPGNGYTF. The variable domain in full, completed from reference TRBV7-2 and TRBJ1-2, reads GAGVSQSPSNKVTEKGKDVELRCDPISGHTALYWYRQSLGQGLEFLIYFQGNSAPDKSGLPSDRFSAERTGGSVSTLTIQRTQQEDSAVYLCASSLGYSPGNGYTFGSGTRLTVV.

This chain uses TRBV7-2 with TRBJ1-5, with D unclear. CDR3 length equals 13 residues. With 5 bases removed from V and 1 base from J, the gap between germline ends came to 6 bases. CDR1 and CDR2 (germline): SGHTA, FQGNSA. In DNA, the CDR3 is TGTGCCAGCAGCAGGCAGAGCAATCAGCCCCAGCATTTT. The encoded protein is CASSRQSNQPQHF. The full variable domain, its missing parts supplied by reference TRBV7-2 and TRBJ1-5, is GAGVSQSPSNKVTEKGKDVELRCDPISGHTALYWYRQSLGQGLEFLIYFQGNSAPDKSGLPSDRFSAERTGGSVSTLTIQRTQQEDSAVYLCASSRQSNQPQHFGDGTRLSIL.

This chain joins TRBV27 and TRBJ1-4; maybe TRBD1 (5 bases). This CDR3 has 16 amino acids. Germline CDR1 and CDR2: MNHEY and SMNVEV (reference sequence). V was cut by 2 bases and J by 3 bases, with 13 bases left in between. DNA for the CDR3: TGTGCCAGCAGTTTAATCCGGGGCGGGCCTAATGAAAAACTGTTTTTT. This encodes CASSLIRGGPNEKLFF. Drawing the rest from reference TRBV27 and TRBJ1-4, the complete variable domain is EAQVTQNPRYLITVTGKKLTVTCSQNMNHEYMSWYRQDPGLGLRQIYYSMNVEVTDKGDVPEGYKVSRKEKRNFPLILESPSPNQTSLYFCASSLIRGGPNEKLFFGSGTQLSVL.

The chain links TRBV7-3 to TRBJ2-1, with TRBD1 identical over 7 bases. V was pared by 3 bases and J by 3 bases, with 5 bases of the junction left unmatched. CDR3 length: 15 residues. Per the germline V gene, CDR1 is SGHTA and CDR2 is FQGTGA. The CDR3: CASSFDTGDYNEQFF. Here the CDR3 DNA reads TGTGCCAGCAGCTTCGACACAGGGGACTACAATGAGCAGTTCTTC.

The chain employs TRBV6-5 and TRBJ2-7; 12 bases agree with TRBD2. The CDR3 sequence is 14 residues long. The junction had 2 bases not matched to a gene; V was cut back by 5 bases and J by 3 bases. The germline CDR1 and CDR2 sequences are MNHEY and SVGAGI. The CDR3 protein is CASSRLAGDYEQYF. The CDR3 DNA is TGTGCCAGCAGTCGACTAGCGGGGGACTACGAGCAGTACTTC.

The chain combines TRBV24-1 with TRBJ2-1; a weak D match, TRBD2 (6 bases). CDR3 length: 14 residues. V was shortened by 5 bases and J by 1 base, with 8 bases between the two germline ends. Germline values: CDR1 KGHDR, CDR2 SFDVKD. CDR3 nucleotides: TGTGCCACCAGTGTTGGGGGGTCCTACAATGAGCAGTTCTTC. Its protein is CATSVGGSYNEQFF.

This clone was observed once. This chain joins TRBV2 and TRBJ2-5; D might be TRBD1 or TRBD2, each matching 5 bases. Germline-derived CDR1 and CDR2 are SNHLY and FYNNEI. The CDR3 totals 13 residues. With 6 bases removed from V and 4 bases from J, the gap between germline ends came to 12 bases. CDR3: CASRGLAPETQYF. CDR3 bases: TGTGCCAGCAGGGGGCTAGCCCCAGAGACCCAGTACTTC.

The chain joins TRBV5-4 to TRBJ2-3; 13 bases are shared with TRBD2. The V gene's germline CDR1 is SGHNT and CDR2 YYREEE (reference sequence). Losses at the gene ends were 5 bases for V and 4 bases for J; bases not matched to a gene: 10. The CDR3 loop spans 17 amino acids. The CDR3 nucleotides are TGTGCCAGCAGGGGGACTAGCGGGGCCCTTCGTGCAGATACGCAGTATTTT. Its protein is CASRGTSGALRADTQYF.

This clone occurred a few times. The chain's CDR3 is CASTSASGGHEQYF. For the CDR3, the DNA is TGTGCCAGCACTTCGGCTAGCGGGGGGCACGAGCAGTACTTC. The chain employs TRBV28 and TRBJ2-7; 11 nucleotides match TRBD2. The germline V gene encodes CDR1 MDHEN and CDR2 SYDVKM. The CDR3 consists of 14 residues. With V trimmed by 7 bases and J by 5 bases, 7 bases remained unmatched.

This clone was detected only once. The rearrangement uses TRBV28 and TRBJ1-1; 7 bases match TRBD1. The CDR3 has 14 residues. V lost 7 bases, J lost 1 base, and 6 bases stayed unmatched. CDR1 MDHEN and CDR2 SYDVKM come from the germline V gene. CDR3 loop: CASTAGGTNTEAFF. The CDR3 DNA reads TGTGCCAGCACGGCAGGGGGAACGAACACTGAAGCTTTCTTT.